This T cell receptor beta chain was found in a study of blood T cell repertoires in COVID-19. Across the study: Both acute and convalescent COVID-19 samples were obtained from the United States, Italy and Spain.

The CDR3 has 16 amino acids. The germline V and J ends were trimmed by 4 bases and 9 bases, with 23 bases remaining between them. CDR1 is MNHNS, CDR2 SASEGT, per germline. Assay: immunoSEQ multiplex PCR; the TCRdb copy retains only in-frame clones and omits some. This table has about 110,000 clones, about 80% appearing once. The genes are TRBV6-1 and TRBJ2-3; TRBD1 is a possible D gene (6 bases). This TCR was recovered from a woman in her 70s with acute or convalescent COVID-19. Material: peripheral blood. The CDR3 loop reads CASSAERQVSIWTQYF. CDR3 nucleotides: TGTGCCAGCAGTGCAGAGAGACAGGTCTCGATCTGGACGCAGTATTTT.